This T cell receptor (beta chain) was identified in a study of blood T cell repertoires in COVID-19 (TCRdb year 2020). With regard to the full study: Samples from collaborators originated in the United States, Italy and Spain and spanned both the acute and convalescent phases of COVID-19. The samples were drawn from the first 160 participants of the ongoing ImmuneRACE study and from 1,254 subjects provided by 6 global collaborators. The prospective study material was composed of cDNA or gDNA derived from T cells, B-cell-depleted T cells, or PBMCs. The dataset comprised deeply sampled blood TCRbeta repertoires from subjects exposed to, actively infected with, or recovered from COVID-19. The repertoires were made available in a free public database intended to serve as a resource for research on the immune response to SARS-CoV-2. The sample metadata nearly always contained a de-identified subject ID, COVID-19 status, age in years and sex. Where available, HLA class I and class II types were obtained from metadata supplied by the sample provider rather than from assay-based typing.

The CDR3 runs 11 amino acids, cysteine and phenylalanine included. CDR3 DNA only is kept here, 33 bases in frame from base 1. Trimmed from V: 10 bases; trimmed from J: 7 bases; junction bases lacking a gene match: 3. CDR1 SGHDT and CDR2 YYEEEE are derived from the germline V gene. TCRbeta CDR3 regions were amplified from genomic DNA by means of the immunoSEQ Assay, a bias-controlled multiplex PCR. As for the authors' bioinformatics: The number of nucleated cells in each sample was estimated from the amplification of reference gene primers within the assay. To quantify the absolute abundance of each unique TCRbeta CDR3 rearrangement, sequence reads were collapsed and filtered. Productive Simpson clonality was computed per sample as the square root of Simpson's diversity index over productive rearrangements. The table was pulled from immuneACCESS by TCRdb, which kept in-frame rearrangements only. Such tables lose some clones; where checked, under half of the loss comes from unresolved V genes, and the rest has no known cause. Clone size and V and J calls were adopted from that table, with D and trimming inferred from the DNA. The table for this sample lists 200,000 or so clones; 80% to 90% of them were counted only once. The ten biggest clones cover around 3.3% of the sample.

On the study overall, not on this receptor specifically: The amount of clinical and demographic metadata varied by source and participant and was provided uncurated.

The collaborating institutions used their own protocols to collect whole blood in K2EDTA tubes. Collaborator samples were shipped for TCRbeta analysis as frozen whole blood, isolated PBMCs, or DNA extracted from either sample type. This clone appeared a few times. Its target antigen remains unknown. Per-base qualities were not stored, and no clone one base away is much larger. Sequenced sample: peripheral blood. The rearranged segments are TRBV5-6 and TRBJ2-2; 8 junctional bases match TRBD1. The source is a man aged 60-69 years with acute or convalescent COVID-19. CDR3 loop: CAGQGVGELFF. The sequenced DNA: TGTGCCGGACAGGGAGTCGGGGAGCTGTTTTTT.